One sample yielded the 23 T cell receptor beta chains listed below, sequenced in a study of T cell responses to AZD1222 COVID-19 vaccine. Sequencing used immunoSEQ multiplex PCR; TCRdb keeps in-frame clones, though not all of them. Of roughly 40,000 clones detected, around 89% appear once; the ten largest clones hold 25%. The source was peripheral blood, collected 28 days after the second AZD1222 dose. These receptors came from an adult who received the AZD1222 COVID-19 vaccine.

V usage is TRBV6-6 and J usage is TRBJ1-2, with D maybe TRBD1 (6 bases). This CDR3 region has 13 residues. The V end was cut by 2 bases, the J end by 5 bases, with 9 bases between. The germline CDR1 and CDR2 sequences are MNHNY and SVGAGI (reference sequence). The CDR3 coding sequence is TGTGCCAGCAGTTACCAGGGGCAATATGGCTACACCTTC. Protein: CASSYQGQYGYTF.

This CDR3 is CASSLTGADNSPLHF. In DNA, the CDR3 is TGTGCCAGCTCCCTAACAGGGGCAGATAATTCACCCCTCCACTTT. This rearrangement joins TRBV5-4 to TRBJ1-6, with 7 nucleotides matching TRBD1. Germline V gene lookup returns CDR1 SGHNT and CDR2 YYREEE (reference sequence). The CDR3 has 15 residues. Trimming at V came to 7 bases and at J to 5 bases, leaving 9 bases not matched to a gene.

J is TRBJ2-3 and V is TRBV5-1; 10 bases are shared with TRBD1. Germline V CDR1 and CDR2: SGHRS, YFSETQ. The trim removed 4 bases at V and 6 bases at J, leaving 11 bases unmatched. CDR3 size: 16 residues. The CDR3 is CASSIGQGVGSDTQYF. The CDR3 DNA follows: TGCGCCAGCAGCATCGGACAGGGGGTAGGATCTGATACGCAGTATTTT.

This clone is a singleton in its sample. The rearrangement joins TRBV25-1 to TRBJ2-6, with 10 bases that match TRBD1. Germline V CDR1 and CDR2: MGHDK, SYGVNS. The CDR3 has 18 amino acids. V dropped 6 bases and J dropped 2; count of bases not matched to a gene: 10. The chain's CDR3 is CASSRGGQGSAGANVLTF. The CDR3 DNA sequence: TGTGCCAGCAGCCGAGGGGGACAGGGGTCGGCTGGGGCCAACGTCCTGACTTTC.

This CDR3 reads CASSPSGSTEAFF. The CDR3 DNA reads as TGTGCCAGCTCCCCCTCAGGGTCTACTGAAGCTTTCTTT. The chain employs TRBV18 and TRBJ1-1, with D maybe TRBD1 (5 bases). V was cut by 6 bases and J by 5 bases, with 13 bases left in between. The CDR3 is made up of 13 amino acids. Germline V lookup: CDR1 KGHSH, CDR2 LQKENI.

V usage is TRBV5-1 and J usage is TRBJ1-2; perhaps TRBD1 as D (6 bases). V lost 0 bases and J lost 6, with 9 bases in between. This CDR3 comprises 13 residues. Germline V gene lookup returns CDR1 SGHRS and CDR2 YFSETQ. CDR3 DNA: TGCGCCAGCAGCTTGGAGGGGGGCCATGGCTACACCTTC. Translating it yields CASSLEGGHGYTF.

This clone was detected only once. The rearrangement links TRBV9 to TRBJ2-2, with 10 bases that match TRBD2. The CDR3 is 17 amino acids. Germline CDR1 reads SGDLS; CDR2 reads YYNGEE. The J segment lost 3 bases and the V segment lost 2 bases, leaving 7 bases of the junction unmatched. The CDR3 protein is CASSVQREGPDTGELFF. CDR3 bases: TGTGCCAGCAGCGTCCAGCGGGAGGGCCCGGACACCGGGGAGCTGTTTTTT.

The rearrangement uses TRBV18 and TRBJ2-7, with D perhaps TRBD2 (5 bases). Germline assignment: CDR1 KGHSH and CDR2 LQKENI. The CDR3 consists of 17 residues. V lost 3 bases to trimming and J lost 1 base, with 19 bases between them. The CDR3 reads CASSPGLSEADSYEQYF. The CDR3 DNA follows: TGTGCCAGCTCACCGGGCCTATCGGAAGCGGATTCCTACGAGCAGTACTTC.

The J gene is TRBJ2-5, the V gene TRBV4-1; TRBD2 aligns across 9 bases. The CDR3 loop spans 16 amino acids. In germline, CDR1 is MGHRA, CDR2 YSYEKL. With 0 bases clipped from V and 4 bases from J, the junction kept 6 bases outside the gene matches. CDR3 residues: CASSQDFAGGPETQYF. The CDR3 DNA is TGCGCCAGCAGCCAAGACTTCGCGGGGGGGCCAGAGACCCAGTACTTC.

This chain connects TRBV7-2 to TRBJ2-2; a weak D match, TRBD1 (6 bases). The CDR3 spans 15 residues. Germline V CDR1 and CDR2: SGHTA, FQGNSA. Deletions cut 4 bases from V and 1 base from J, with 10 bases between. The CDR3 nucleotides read TGTGCCAGCAGCTCGACGGGACAGAACACCGGGGAGCTGTTTTTT. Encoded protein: CASSSTGQNTGELFF.

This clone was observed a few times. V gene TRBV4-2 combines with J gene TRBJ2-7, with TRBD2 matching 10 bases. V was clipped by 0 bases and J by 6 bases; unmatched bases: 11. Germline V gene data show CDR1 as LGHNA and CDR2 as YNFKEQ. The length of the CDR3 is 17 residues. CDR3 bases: TGTGCCAGCAGCCAAGAAGGGCTAGCGGGGGTCGGCACCGAGCAGTACTTC. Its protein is CASSQEGLAGVGTEQYF.

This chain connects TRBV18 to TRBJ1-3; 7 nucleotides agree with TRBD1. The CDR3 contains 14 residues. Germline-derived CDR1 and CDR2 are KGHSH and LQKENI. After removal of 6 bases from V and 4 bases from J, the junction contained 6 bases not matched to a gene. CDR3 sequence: CASSLTGDGNTIYF. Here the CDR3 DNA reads TGTGCCAGCTCCCTCACAGGGGACGGAAACACCATATATTTT.

Here the CDR3 DNA reads TGTGCCACAGGAGGGGCACAGGGGAGCACCGGGGAGCTGTTTTTT. Translated, it gives CATGGAQGSTGELFF. The chain carries TRBV10-3 and TRBJ2-2; D may be TRBD1 (7 bases). This CDR3 comprises 15 residues. Per germline, CDR1 ENHRY and CDR2 SYGVKD. V lost 10 bases to trimming and J lost 4 bases, with 19 bases between them.

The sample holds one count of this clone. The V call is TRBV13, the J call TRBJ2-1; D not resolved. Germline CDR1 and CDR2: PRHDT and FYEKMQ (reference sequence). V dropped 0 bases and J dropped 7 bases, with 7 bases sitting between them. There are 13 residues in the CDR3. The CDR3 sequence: CASSLGFENEQFF. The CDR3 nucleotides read TGTGCCAGCAGCTTAGGATTTGAGAATGAGCAGTTCTTC.

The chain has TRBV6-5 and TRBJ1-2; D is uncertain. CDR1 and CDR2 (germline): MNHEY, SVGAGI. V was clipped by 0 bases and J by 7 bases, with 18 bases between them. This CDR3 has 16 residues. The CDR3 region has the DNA TGTGCCAGCAGTTACTCATTGCTCCGTAGAGTCGGTGGCTACACCTTC. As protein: CASSYSLLRRVGGYTF.

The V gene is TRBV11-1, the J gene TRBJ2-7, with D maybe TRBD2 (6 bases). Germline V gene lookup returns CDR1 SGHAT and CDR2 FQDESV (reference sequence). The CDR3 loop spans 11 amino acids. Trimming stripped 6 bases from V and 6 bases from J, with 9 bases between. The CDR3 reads CASRGGVEQYF. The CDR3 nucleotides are TGTGCCAGCAGAGGAGGGGTCGAGCAGTACTTC.

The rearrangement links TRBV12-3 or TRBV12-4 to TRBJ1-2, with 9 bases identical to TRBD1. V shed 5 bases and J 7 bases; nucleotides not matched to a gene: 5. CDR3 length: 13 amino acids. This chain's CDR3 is CASSRGQGFGYTF. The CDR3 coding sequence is TGTGCCAGCAGTCGAGGACAGGGGTTTGGCTACACCTTC.

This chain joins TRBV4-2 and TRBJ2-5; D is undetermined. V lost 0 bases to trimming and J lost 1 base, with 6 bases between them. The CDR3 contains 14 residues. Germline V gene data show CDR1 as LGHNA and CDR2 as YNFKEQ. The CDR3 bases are TGTGCCAGCAGCCAAGACTGGCGCCAAGAGACCCAGTACTTC. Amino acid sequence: CASSQDWRQETQYF.

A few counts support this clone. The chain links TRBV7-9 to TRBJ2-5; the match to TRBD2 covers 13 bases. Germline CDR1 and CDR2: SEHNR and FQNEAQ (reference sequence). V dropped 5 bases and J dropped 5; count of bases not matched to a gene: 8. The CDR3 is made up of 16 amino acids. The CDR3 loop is CASSAGLAGVRETQYF. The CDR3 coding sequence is TGTGCCAGCAGCGCTGGACTAGCGGGGGTCCGGGAGACCCAGTACTTC.

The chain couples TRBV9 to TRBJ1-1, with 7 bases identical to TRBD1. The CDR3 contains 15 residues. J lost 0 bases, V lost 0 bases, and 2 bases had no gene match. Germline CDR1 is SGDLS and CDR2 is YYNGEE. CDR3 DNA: TGTGCCAGCAGCGTAGAGGGGGCATTGAACACTGAAGCTTTCTTT. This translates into CASSVEGALNTEAFF.

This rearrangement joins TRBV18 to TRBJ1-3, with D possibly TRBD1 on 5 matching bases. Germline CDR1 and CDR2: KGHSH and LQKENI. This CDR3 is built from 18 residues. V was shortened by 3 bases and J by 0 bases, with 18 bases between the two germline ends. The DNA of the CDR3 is TGTGCCAGCTCACCGGACAATTCCCTGTCAGCCTCTGGAAACACCATATATTTT. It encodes CASSPDNSLSASGNTIYF.

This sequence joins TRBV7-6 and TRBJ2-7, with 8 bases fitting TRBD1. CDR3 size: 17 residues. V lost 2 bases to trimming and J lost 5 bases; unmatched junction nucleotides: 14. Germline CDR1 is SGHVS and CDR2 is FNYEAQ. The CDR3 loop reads CASSLRYRGQEDHEQYF. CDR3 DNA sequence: TGTGCCAGCAGCTTAAGGTATCGGGGACAGGAGGACCACGAGCAGTACTTC. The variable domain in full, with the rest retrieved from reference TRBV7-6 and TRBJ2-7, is GAGVSQSPRYKVTKRGQDVALRCDPISGHVSLYWYRQALGQGPEFLTYFNYEAQQDKSGLPNDRFSAERPEGSISTLTIQRTEQRDSAMYRCASSLRYRGQEDHEQYFGPGTRLTVT.

CDR3 bases: TGTGCCAGTAGGATTTACAGGGGACCCGATCAGCCCCAGCATTTT. It is translated as CASRIYRGPDQPQHF. The chain carries TRBV19 and TRBJ1-5; TRBD1 aligns across 7 bases. CDR1 and CDR2 (germline): LNHDA, SQIVND (reference sequence). The CDR3 consists of 15 residues. V was clipped by 6 bases and J by 5 bases; unmatched bases: 10.